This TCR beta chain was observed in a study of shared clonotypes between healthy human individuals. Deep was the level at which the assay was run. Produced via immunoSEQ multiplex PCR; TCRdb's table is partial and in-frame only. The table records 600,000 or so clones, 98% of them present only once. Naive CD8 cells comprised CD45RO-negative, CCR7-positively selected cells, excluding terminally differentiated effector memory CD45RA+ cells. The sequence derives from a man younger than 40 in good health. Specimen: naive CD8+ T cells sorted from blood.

DNA for the CDR3: TGTGCCAGCAGTCCCTTGCTACAGAACGAGCAGTACTTC. Residues: CASSPLLQNEQYF. The chain has TRBV27 and TRBJ2-7, with D unresolved. Between the trimmed V and J ends, which lost 5 bases and 5 bases, there was a span of 13 bases. This CDR3 comprises 13 residues. The germline V gene has CDR1 MNHEY and CDR2 SMNVEV (reference sequence).